This T cell receptor beta chain derives from a study of vaccination and CD4 T cells after COVID-19. The CDR3 is 15 amino acids. Losses at the gene ends were 0 bases for V and 5 bases for J; bases not matched to a gene: 8. The germline V gene has CDR1 DFQATT and CDR2 SNEGSKA (reference sequence). The Oncomine TCR Beta short-read assay sequenced DNA from cultured CD4+ T cells. TCRdb ran MiXCR on the PCR reads and lists one entry per CDR3 protein. The profile shows approximately 18,000 distinct CDR3 sequences, 80% of them singletons. Treatment meaning: approximately 9-day PBMC culture with coronavirus spike peptide pools or control peptides (ViraFEST assay). Antigen-specific T cells were expanded with peptide pools by ViraFEST, and TCRs were then sequenced. Notes on the study in general: Looking at convalescent patients, 304 of their 307 vaccine-specific clones were spike mono-reactive. Convalescent patients had a median approximately 83% of reactive clones appearing only post-vaccination.

Worth noting for this clonotype: What it binds is not known.

This receptor was obtained from a human donor who received a COVID-19 vaccine. The chain combines TRBV20-1 with TRBJ2-5, with TRBD2 matching over 8 bases. The input for sequencing was CD4+ T cells from blood, cultured in vitro, taken after SARS-CoV-2 vaccination. As DNA, the CDR3 is TGCAGTGCTAGAGATCCCACGGGGGGGCGGGAGACCCAGTACTTC. Translating it yields CSARDPTGGRETQYF.